This T cell receptor beta chain is drawn from a study of shared clonotypes between healthy human individuals. This table comes from immunoSEQ multiplex PCR, and its TCRdb copy is limited to in-frame clones, with some not included. The sample lists about a million clones; roughly 80% were seen once. All donors were Caucasian adults living in Nashville, Tennessee. CDR3 length equals 10 residues. Per germline, CDR1 DFQATT and CDR2 SNEGSKA (reference sequence). Trimming removed 6 bases from V and 10 bases from J, with 10 bases in between. This clonotype was obtained from a man younger than 35 in good health. The sequenced sample consisted of memory CD4+ T cells sorted from blood. Documented subset: CD45RA-negative fraction. This rearrangement joins TRBV20-1 to TRBJ2-1; unclear D gene. The CDR3 reads CSAKLREQFF. DNA for the CDR3: TGCAGTGCAAAGCTACGGGAGCAGTTCTTC.